A single sample gave rise to the 15 T cell receptor beta chains below, sequenced in a study of blood T cells in healthy people across ages. A sample-barcoded 5' primer and a J-beta primer mix were used in a second PCR of roughly 6 to 11 cycles. TCRdb re-called the 5' RACE reads through MiXCR, storing one row per CDR3 protein. The table lists approximately 1,100,000 distinct CDR3 sequences, 40% to 45% of them singletons. Material: blood. Every receptor here comes from a woman in her sixties or seventies in good health.

This clonotype occurred a few times. The J gene is TRBJ2-3, the V gene TRBV12-3 or TRBV12-4; 7 bases fit TRBD1. CDR3 length: 12 residues. V was clipped by 6 bases and J by 10 bases; unmatched bases: 7. Written as DNA, the CDR3 is TGTGCCAGCAGCTACACAGGGACAGCGCAGTATTTT. It is translated as CASSYTGTAQYF.

This clonotype turned up a few times. The rearrangement uses TRBV3-1 and TRBJ2-4; weak D call: TRBD1 (5 bases). This CDR3 has 14 residues. V shed 0 bases and J shed 6 bases, with 9 bases lying between them. In germline, CDR1 is LGHDT, CDR2 YNNKEL (reference sequence). The CDR3 DNA reads TGTGCCAGCAGCCAAGAGAACCAGGGAAACATTCAGTACTTC. This codes for CASSQENQGNIQYF.

In DNA form, the CDR3 reads TGCAGTGCTAGGAGGGGGGGAAATGAGCAGTACTTC. As protein: CSARRGGNEQYF. The chain combines TRBV20-1 with TRBJ2-1; perhaps TRBD2 as D (7 bases). The DNA end is more similar to TRBJ2-7, so the J call may be wrong. Germline V gene sequence: CDR1 DFQATT, CDR2 SNEGSKA (reference sequence). The CDR3 sequence is 12 residues long.

The V call is TRBV7-9, the J call TRBJ1-1; D gene uncertain. CDR3 size: 13 residues. V lost 6 bases to trimming and J lost 1 base, with 9 bases between them. From germline, CDR1 is SEHNR and CDR2 FQNEAQ (reference sequence). DNA for the CDR3: TGTGCCAGCAGTCAAGAGGGGAACACTGAAGCTTTCTTT. It codes for CASSQEGNTEAFF. Full variable domain (missing parts from reference TRBV7-9 and TRBJ1-1): DTGVSQNPRHKITKRGQNVTFRCDPISEHNRLYWYRQTLGQGPEFLTYFQNEAQLEKSRLLSDRFSAERPKGSFSTLEIQRTEQGDSAMYLCASSQEGNTEAFFGQGTRLTVV.

J is TRBJ2-5 and V is TRBV20-1, with 7 bases that match TRBD1. CDR1 is DFQATT and CDR2 is SNEGSKA in the germline V gene (reference sequence). CDR3 length: 14 amino acids. Unmatched junction bases numbered 10, after V lost 6 bases and J lost 3 bases. The CDR3: CSAYPLGGEETQYF. For the CDR3, the DNA is TGCAGTGCCTACCCACTAGGGGGCGAAGAGACCCAGTACTTC.

V is TRBV28 and J is TRBJ2-5; tentative D call: TRBD1 (5 bases). V gave up 7 bases and J gave up 5 bases, with 8 bases separating them. The CDR3 has 11 residues. In germline, CDR1 is MDHEN, CDR2 SYDVKM. The CDR3, as DNA: TGTGCCAGCATGGGGCTGGAGACCCAGTACTTC. Translation gives CASMGLETQYF. Based on the CDR3 plus reference TRBV28 and TRBJ2-5, the full variable domain is DVKVTQSSRYLVKRTGEKVFLECVQDMDHENMFWYRQDPGLGLRLIYFSYDVKMKEKGDIPEGYSVSREKKERFSLILESASTNQTSMYLCASMGLETQYFGPGTRLLVL.

V and J are TRBV6-5 and TRBJ2-1, with D possibly TRBD2 on 5 matching bases. V gave up 6 bases and J gave up 3 bases, with 15 bases separating them. CDR1 is MNHEY and CDR2 is SVGAGI in the germline V gene. This CDR3 has 15 residues. The CDR3 spells CASREANRGYNEQFF. CDR3 nucleotides: TGTGCCAGCAGAGAAGCCAACCGGGGCTACAATGAGCAGTTCTTC.

The chain employs TRBV6-5 and TRBJ1-2; D gene unclear. The CDR3 is 14 residues long. V was trimmed by 6 bases and J by 3 bases, leaving 14 bases between them. Germline-derived CDR1 and CDR2 are MNHEY and SVGAGI. CDR3 sequence (DNA): TGTGCCAGCAGGAGGCGGGGAACCGACTATGGCTACACCTTC. Protein: CASRRRGTDYGYTF.

In its sample, this clonotype was seen a few times. CDR3 amino acids: CAISPGQGYEQYF. In DNA, the CDR3 is TGTGCCATCAGCCCGGGACAGGGTTACGAGCAGTACTTC. This sequence joins TRBV10-3 and TRBJ2-7; 9 bases align to TRBD1. This CDR3 contains 13 residues. J was trimmed by 4 bases and V by 6 bases; bases with no gene match: 4. Germline V CDR1 and CDR2: ENHRY, SYGVKD.

Of note for this clonotype: This could be a read error, since a much larger clone is one nucleotide away. The chain has TRBV20-1 and TRBJ2-1; no reliable D call. Germline CDR1 is DFQATT and CDR2 is SNEGSKA (reference sequence). The germline V and J ends were trimmed by 0 bases and 7 bases, with 13 bases remaining between them. The CDR3 has 14 amino acids. CDR3 protein: CSARDVGLGNEQFF. The CDR3 DNA follows: TGCAGTGCTAGAGATGTGGGCCTGGGGAATGAGCAGTTCTTC.

This clonotype came up many times. The chain joins TRBV3-1 to TRBJ2-7; possibly TRBD2 for D (5 bases). The V end was cut by 1 base, the J end by 3 bases, with 10 bases between. This CDR3 has 14 amino acids. Germline V gene data show CDR1 as LGHDT and CDR2 as YNNKEL (reference sequence). CDR3 DNA: TGTGCCAGCAGCCAAGGAGGGCCTGACTACGAGCAGTACTTC. It yields the protein CASSQGGPDYEQYF.

Ten or more counts support this clonotype. A read error may be the cause here, since a much bigger clone is one base away. This chain connects TRBV20-1 to TRBJ2-1; no definite D call. Gene TRBJ2-7 matches the end of the DNA better, so the J call may be wrong. The CDR3 totals 11 residues. CDR1 DFQATT and CDR2 SNEGSKA come from the germline V gene (reference sequence). CDR3 DNA sequence: TGCAGTGCTAGTGGGTACAATGAGCAGTACTTC. It codes for CSASGYNEQYF.

The rearrangement uses TRBV29-1 and TRBJ2-7; 7 bases map to TRBD1. Unmatched junction bases numbered 5, after V lost 4 bases and J lost 2 bases. Germline CDR1 and CDR2: SQVTM and ANQGSEA. The CDR3 is 13 residues long. CDR3 sequence reads: CSVVGTDPYEQYF. The DNA for the CDR3 is TGCAGCGTTGTGGGGACAGATCCCTACGAGCAGTACTTC.

In this sample, this clonotype turned up once. The CDR3 region has the DNA TGTGCCAGCAGCGTAATGGCACAGGGACTGAATGAAAAACTGTTTTTT. Translated, it gives CASSVMAQGLNEKLFF. The chain carries TRBV9 and TRBJ1-4, with TRBD1 as a possible D gene (6 bases). CDR1 and CDR2 from the germline V gene are SGDLS and YYNGEE. Trimming stripped 1 base from V and 5 bases from J, with 15 bases between. The CDR3 sequence is 16 residues long.

The rearrangement uses TRBV12-3 or TRBV12-4 and TRBJ2-1; 8 nucleotides line up with TRBD2. The CDR3 sequence is 13 residues long. After removal of 1 base from V and 15 bases from J, the junction contained 8 bases not matched to a gene. The CDR3 nucleotides read TGTGCCAGCAGTTTAGGTACTAGCGGTACCGGGTTCTTC. It yields the protein CASSLGTSGTGFF.